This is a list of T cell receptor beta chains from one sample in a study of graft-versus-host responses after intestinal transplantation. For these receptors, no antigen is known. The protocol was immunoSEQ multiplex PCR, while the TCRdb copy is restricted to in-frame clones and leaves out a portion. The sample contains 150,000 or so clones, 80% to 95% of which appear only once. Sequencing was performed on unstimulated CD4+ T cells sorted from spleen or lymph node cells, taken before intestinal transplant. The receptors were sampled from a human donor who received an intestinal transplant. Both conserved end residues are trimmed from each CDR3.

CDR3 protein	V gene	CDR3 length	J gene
ASSLYPYGYT	TRBV5-6	10	TRBJ1-2
ASKSRSGGPHEQY	TRBV5-1	13	TRBJ2-7
SDRSGDYGYT	TRBV29-1	10	TRBJ1-2
ASSYTGTRQPQH	TRBV6-5	12	TRBJ1-5
ASSFSRFSYEQY	TRBV5-8	12	TRBJ2-7
ASSIDRGRYEQY	TRBV13	12	TRBJ2-7
AISDTEETQY	TRBV10-3	10	TRBJ2-5
ASSSEPGQTYEQY	TRBV5-1	13	TRBJ2-7
ASSQSLGTKAF	TRBV23-1	11	TRBJ1-1
ASSLGTSGPQSYNEQF	TRBV27	16	TRBJ2-1
ASSMNRGNTIY	TRBV19	11	TRBJ1-3
ASSLGETGYT	TRBV7-8	10	TRBJ1-2
ASSLIGRTYEQY	TRBV27	12	TRBJ2-7
ASSLSGGGNTEAF	TRBV7-2	13	TRBJ1-1
ASSSSGSSYEQY	TRBV7-6	12	TRBJ2-7
ASSLELSRGRITEAF	TRBV5-1	15	TRBJ1-1
SVRGRLVQETQY	TRBV29-1	12	TRBJ2-5
ASSLGDEKLF	TRBV5-1	10	TRBJ1-4
ASSPLLMGASEGYT	TRBV18	14	TRBJ1-2